This T cell receptor beta chain was recorded in a study of post-analysis software for immune sequencing data. Whole-study context: In terms of disease course, relapsing-remitting, secondary progressive and progressive-relapsing multiple sclerosis were included.

The germline CDR1 and CDR2 sequences are SGHRS and YFSETQ. The CDR3 length is 16 residues. Study-level findings and limits: A handful of TRBV segments appeared more often in patients than in controls, and TRBV5-6, TRBV5-1 and TRBV20-1 were among these. Those with multiple sclerosis, the patient group, showed significantly lower normalized Chao1 diversity than controls.

On this clonotype: Its antigen is undetermined. One end of the junction fails to match germline, which may point to a read error.

Unique molecular identifiers tagged the TCR beta cDNA libraries. Researchers reported around 510,000 cDNA molecules coming from about 0.98 to 11 million T cells. One entry per CDR3 protein results from TCRdb running MiXCR on the PCR reads. This sample has approximately 440,000 distinct CDR3 sequences, with approximately 45% found just once. The origin of this receptor is a girl aged 5 to 17 with multiple sclerosis. V is TRBV5-1 and J is TRBJ2-3; 8 positions match TRBD1. Sample: blood. In DNA form, the CDR3 reads TGCACCAGCTTTATTGGACAGGGCCTACTCACAGATACGCAGTATTTT. This codes for CTSFIGQGLLTDTQYF.